This T cell receptor (beta chain) was observed in a study of shared clonotypes between healthy human individuals. CDR3 length: 15 amino acids. This clone was seen only once. The assay was immunoSEQ multiplex PCR, and TCRdb's table has in-frame clones only and misses some. The sample has hundreds of thousands of clones; around 95% are singletons. CD45RO-negative, CCR7-selected cells formed the naive CD8 fraction, which excluded terminally differentiated effector memory CD45RA+ cells. The chain couples TRBV21-1 to TRBJ1-2; TRBD1 is taken as the D call from the table, unchecked against the DNA. TRBV21-1 counts as a pseudogene. This clonotype was obtained from a woman aged 30 to 39 in good health. Sequences were obtained from naive CD8+ T cells sorted from blood. The CDR3 nucleotides are TGTGCCAGCAGAAGGGACAGGGAGGCGGACTATGGCTACACCTTC. As protein: CASRRDREADYGYTF.